The rows below give T cell receptor beta chains drawn from one sample of a study of T cell repertoires in cytomegalovirus infection. MiXCR was run by TCRdb on the reads, yielding one entry per CDR3 protein. The sample has around 310,000 distinct CDR3 sequences; under 35% are singletons. The antigens for these receptors are not known. The sample was cultured PBMCs, taken from culture after CMV antigen stimulation. The receptors originated from a human donor in good health (CMV status not recorded). Some clones in this sample may be carry-over from other donors' samples. Each CDR3 is given without its conserved first and last residue. Clone size is not always given. Where it is, it says once, few, many or a class for expanded clones.

j_gene: TRBJ1-6; abundance: many; v_gene: TRBV9; CDR3aa: ASSVRQGHSPLH
j_gene: TRBJ1-4; abundance: many; v_gene: TRBV7-9; CDR3aa: ASSKFLRGTGGEKLF
j_gene: TRBJ2-7; abundance: NA; v_gene: TRBV6-1; CDR3aa: ASDRGQYEQY
j_gene: TRBJ2-7; abundance: NA; v_gene: TRBV6-5; CDR3aa: ASNKGQGIYEQY
j_gene: TRBJ2-1; abundance: few; v_gene: TRBV11-2; CDR3aa: ASLRVDEQF
j_gene: TRBJ2-7; abundance: NA; v_gene: TRBV13; CDR3aa: ASSWWGHEQY
j_gene: TRBJ2-1; abundance: NA; v_gene: TRBV20-1; CDR3aa: SPLRTNNEQF
j_gene: TRBJ2-1; abundance: NA; v_gene: TRBV7-2; CDR3aa: ASSLEWGSYNEQF
j_gene: TRBJ2-2; abundance: many; v_gene: TRBV7-2; CDR3aa: ASSLPNTGELF
j_gene: TRBJ1-2; abundance: NA; v_gene: TRBV29-1; CDR3aa: SVDRGAYGYT
j_gene: TRBJ2-3; abundance: NA; v_gene: TRBV11-2; CDR3aa: ASSPGDRGRLAGVTDTQY
j_gene: TRBJ2-5; abundance: many; v_gene: TRBV7-2; CDR3aa: ASSPSEFRGQGETQY
j_gene: TRBJ2-2; abundance: NA; v_gene: TRBV12-3/TRBV12-4; CDR3aa: ASRLRRGITGELF
j_gene: TRBJ1-1; abundance: NA; v_gene: TRBV19; CDR3aa: ASSPSLDAEAF
j_gene: TRBJ2-5; abundance: NA; v_gene: TRBV5-6; CDR3aa: ASSSVGQGQETQY
j_gene: TRBJ1-2; abundance: NA; v_gene: TRBV29-1; CDR3aa: SVEQGNYGYT
j_gene: TRBJ2-4; abundance: NA; v_gene: TRBV7-8; CDR3aa: ASSLDSKNIQY
j_gene: TRBJ1-2; abundance: NA; v_gene: TRBV12-3/TRBV12-4; CDR3aa: ASSPAPGRRDGYT
j_gene: TRBJ1-5; abundance: NA; v_gene: TRBV7-8; CDR3aa: ASTPKMGQPQH
j_gene: TRBJ2-2; abundance: NA; v_gene: TRBV19; CDR3aa: ASKRPGHTGELF
j_gene: TRBJ2-3; abundance: NA; v_gene: TRBV11-2; CDR3aa: ASSLRLMGTDTQY
j_gene: TRBJ2-3; abundance: many; v_gene: TRBV7-6; CDR3aa: ASSLLLGGPTDTQY
j_gene: TRBJ2-3; abundance: many; v_gene: TRBV12-3/TRBV12-4; CDR3aa: ASSLRGSPTDTQY
j_gene: TRBJ1-2; abundance: few; v_gene: TRBV12-3/TRBV12-4; CDR3aa: ASSLGRRQGTGYT
j_gene: TRBJ1-2; abundance: many; v_gene: TRBV7-2; CDR3aa: ASSLGAAGRDGYT
j_gene: TRBJ2-1; abundance: few; v_gene: TRBV7-9; CDR3aa: ASSLGLAEANEQF
j_gene: TRBJ2-1; abundance: few; v_gene: TRBV20-1; CDR3aa: SARVASPLNEQF
j_gene: TRBJ1-4; abundance: few; v_gene: TRBV7-9; CDR3aa: ASSRTGMANEKLF
j_gene: TRBJ2-7; abundance: NA; v_gene: TRBV27; CDR3aa: ASSLSGAGGSYEQY
j_gene: TRBJ2-1; abundance: NA; v_gene: TRBV27; CDR3aa: ASSTSGTNEQF
j_gene: TRBJ2-1; abundance: few; v_gene: TRBV10-3; CDR3aa: AISERRGESYNEQF
j_gene: TRBJ2-5; abundance: NA; v_gene: TRBV6-6; CDR3aa: ASIKIGVEETQY
j_gene: TRBJ1-2; abundance: NA; v_gene: TRBV7-8; CDR3aa: ASSSMDGTVNYGYT
j_gene: TRBJ2-7; abundance: NA; v_gene: TRBV7-2; CDR3aa: ASSLGVYPTYEQY
j_gene: TRBJ2-3; abundance: few; v_gene: TRBV7-3; CDR3aa: ASSSDNSFTDTQY
j_gene: TRBJ2-2; abundance: few; v_gene: TRBV28; CDR3aa: ASSLGYPVELF
j_gene: TRBJ1-1; abundance: NA; v_gene: TRBV7-9; CDR3aa: ASSLQDTEAF
j_gene: TRBJ2-1; abundance: NA; v_gene: TRBV27; CDR3aa: ASSLPWASGGDPHEQF